Below are 10 T cell receptor beta chains sequenced from a single sample in a study of Ad26.COV2.S vaccination and SARS-CoV-2 variants. Treatment indicated: around 19 received Ad26.COV2.S at low or high dose, single or two shots; several received placebo; per-sample allocation not given. Specimens were obtained on day 63 following the first vaccine or placebo injection. Profiling relied on immunoSEQ multiplex PCR, and the TCRdb table lists in-frame clones only, not all of them. Of about 400,000 clones listed, roughly 90% are singletons. Source: peripheral blood, taken in a trial of Ad26.COV2.S vaccine versus placebo. The source of these receptors is a person between 18 and 65 years old who received the Ad26.COV2.S COVID-19 vaccine or a placebo.

The genes are TRBV30 and TRBJ1-1; 10 bases match TRBD1. Trimming cost V 5 bases and J 7 bases; bases outside gene matches: 4. The CDR3 contains 12 residues. CDR1 and CDR2 from the germline V gene are GTSNPN and SVGIG (reference sequence). The CDR3 DNA sequence: TGTGCCTGGGGGGACAGGGGCTATGAAGCTTTCTTT. Translating gives CAWGDRGYEAFF.

This chain joins TRBV7-2 and TRBJ2-1; perhaps TRBD2 as D (6 bases). The CDR3 consists of 15 residues. The V end was cut by 3 bases, the J end by 7 bases, with 16 bases between. From germline, CDR1 is SGHTA and CDR2 FQGNSA. CDR3 sequence: CASSFDGSVGNEQFF. The CDR3 region has the DNA TGTGCCAGCAGCTTCGACGGGAGTGTGGGGAATGAGCAGTTCTTC.

This clone was seen more than once but under ten times. The chain joins TRBV5-1 to TRBJ1-3, with 7 bases that match TRBD1. Looked up from germline, CDR1 is SGHRS and CDR2 is YFSETQ. Germline trimming cut 4 bases from V and 2 bases from J; bases unmatched to any gene: 6. The CDR3 consists of 15 residues. The CDR3 DNA is TGCGCCAGCAGCAATTCAACAGGGGCTGGAAACACCATATATTTT. Translation gives CASSNSTGAGNTIYF.

The chain combines TRBV9 with TRBJ2-7; D gene uncertain. The CDR3 runs to 14 residues. Trimming pared 4 bases from V and 3 bases from J, leaving 14 bases between. Germline-derived CDR1 and CDR2 are SGDLS and YYNGEE. As DNA, the CDR3 is TGTGCCAGCAGCCCCGGATTTAGCAGCTACGAGCAGTACTTC. As protein: CASSPGFSSYEQYF.

The rearrangement joins TRBV28 to TRBJ2-2, with 7 bases aligning to TRBD2. V lost 8 bases to trimming and J lost 6 bases; unmatched junction nucleotides: 12. Germline V lookup: CDR1 MDHEN, CDR2 SYDVKM. The CDR3 is made up of 15 amino acids. CDR3 in DNA: TGTGCCAGCCGCAGGCGGGGGAGCCCGTCCGGGGAGCTGTTTTTT. Protein product: CASRRRGSPSGELFF.

The chain couples TRBV27 to TRBJ2-2; perhaps TRBD2 as D (5 bases). The CDR3 consists of 14 residues. Germline-derived CDR1 and CDR2 are MNHEY and SMNVEV (reference sequence). Trimming removed 2 bases at V and 5 bases at J, with 9 bases between. CDR3 sequence reads: CASSLIGETGELFF. The CDR3 DNA sequence: TGTGCCAGCAGTTTAATCGGGGAAACCGGGGAGCTGTTTTTT.

The J gene is TRBJ2-1, the V gene TRBV6-2 or TRBV6-3, with D possibly being TRBD2 (5 bases). V was clipped by 3 bases and J by 9 bases, with 9 bases between them. The CDR3 totals 12 residues. In germline, CDR1 is MNHEY, CDR2 SVGEGT. In DNA form, the CDR3 reads TGTGCCAGCAGTTATGCTGCGGGTGAGCAGTTCTTC. It is translated as CASSYAAGEQFF.

Concerning this clone itself: Within the sample, other DNA sequences also encode this same CDR3. The gene calls are TRBV4-2 and TRBJ1-5; D is ambiguous. The ends were cut back, 1 base at V and 5 bases at J, with 6 bases in the middle. Germline lookup yields CDR1 LGHNA and CDR2 YNFKEQ. This CDR3 is built from 13 residues. This chain's CDR3 is CASSQGRDQPQHF. The CDR3 coding sequence is TGTGCCAGCAGCCAAGGCCGAGATCAGCCCCAGCATTTT.

This chain links TRBV4-1 with TRBJ2-2; perhaps TRBD2 as D (6 bases). Germline V gene lookup returns CDR1 MGHRA and CDR2 YSYEKL. Trimming took off 1 base at V and 4 bases at J, with 10 bases between the two ends. The CDR3 loop spans 15 amino acids. DNA for the CDR3: TGCGCCAGCAGCCAAGTAAGAGCGGGCACCGGGGAGCTGTTTTTT. Protein: CASSQVRAGTGELFF.

The chain couples TRBV28 to TRBJ1-1; D perhaps matches TRBD1 (6 bases). Per the germline V gene, CDR1 is MDHEN and CDR2 is SYDVKM. V was cut by 6 bases and J by 3 bases, with 17 bases left in between. The CDR3 covers 15 residues. CDR3: CASSPLSDSHTEAFF. CDR3 sequence (DNA): TGTGCCAGCAGCCCTCTCTCGGACAGCCACACTGAAGCTTTCTTT.